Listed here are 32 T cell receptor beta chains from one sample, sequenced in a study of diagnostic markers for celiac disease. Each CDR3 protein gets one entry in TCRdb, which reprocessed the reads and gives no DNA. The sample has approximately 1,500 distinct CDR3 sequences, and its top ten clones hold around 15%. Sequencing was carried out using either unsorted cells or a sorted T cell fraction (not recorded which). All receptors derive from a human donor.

The CDR3: CASSQEPVQYEKLFF. The chain joins TRBV4-2 to TRBJ1-4; the TCRdb call, TRBD1, lacks DNA for checking. The CDR3 sequence is 15 residues long. In germline, CDR1 is LGHNA, CDR2 YNFKEQ.

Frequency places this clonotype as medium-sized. The CDR3 here is CSARDPRGPGGSNTEAFF. This chain links TRBV20-1 with TRBJ1-1; TCRdb returns TRBD1, unconfirmable since there is no DNA. Germline CDR1 reads DFQATT; CDR2 reads SNEGSKA (reference sequence). The CDR3 consists of 18 residues.

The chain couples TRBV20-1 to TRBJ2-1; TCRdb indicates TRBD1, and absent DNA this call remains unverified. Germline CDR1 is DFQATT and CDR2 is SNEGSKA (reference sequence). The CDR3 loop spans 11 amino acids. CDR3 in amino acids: CSATGYNEQFF.

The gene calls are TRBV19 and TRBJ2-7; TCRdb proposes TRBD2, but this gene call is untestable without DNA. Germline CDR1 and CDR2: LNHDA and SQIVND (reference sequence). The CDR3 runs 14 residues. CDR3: CASSIEGLAYEQYF.

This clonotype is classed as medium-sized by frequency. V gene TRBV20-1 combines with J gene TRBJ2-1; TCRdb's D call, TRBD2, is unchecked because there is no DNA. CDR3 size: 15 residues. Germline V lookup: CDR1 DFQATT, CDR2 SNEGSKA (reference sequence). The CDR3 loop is CSARRGGGRVNEQFF.

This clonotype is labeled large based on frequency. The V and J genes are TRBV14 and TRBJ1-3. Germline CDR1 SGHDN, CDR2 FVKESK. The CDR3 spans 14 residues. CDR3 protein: CASSQPIVGNTIYF.

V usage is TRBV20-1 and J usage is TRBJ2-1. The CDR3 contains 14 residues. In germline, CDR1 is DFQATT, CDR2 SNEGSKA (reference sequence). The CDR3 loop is CSARSTRSYNEQFF.

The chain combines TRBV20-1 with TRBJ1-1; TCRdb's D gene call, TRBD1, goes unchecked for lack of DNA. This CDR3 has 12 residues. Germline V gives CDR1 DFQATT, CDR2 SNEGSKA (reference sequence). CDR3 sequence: CSAWGRSTEAFF.

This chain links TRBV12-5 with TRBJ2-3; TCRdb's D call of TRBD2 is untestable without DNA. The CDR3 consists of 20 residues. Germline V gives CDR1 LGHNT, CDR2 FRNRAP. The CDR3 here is CASGLVPSAGGRGHTDTQYF.

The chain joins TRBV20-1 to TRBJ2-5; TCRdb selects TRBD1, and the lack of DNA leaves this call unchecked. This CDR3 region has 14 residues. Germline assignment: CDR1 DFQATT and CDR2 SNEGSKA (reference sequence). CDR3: CSALLGGVGETQYF.

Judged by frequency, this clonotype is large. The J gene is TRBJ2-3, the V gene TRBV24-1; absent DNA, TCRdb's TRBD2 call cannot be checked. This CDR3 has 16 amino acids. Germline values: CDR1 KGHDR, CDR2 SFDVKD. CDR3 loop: CATSGGLGGGTDTQYF.

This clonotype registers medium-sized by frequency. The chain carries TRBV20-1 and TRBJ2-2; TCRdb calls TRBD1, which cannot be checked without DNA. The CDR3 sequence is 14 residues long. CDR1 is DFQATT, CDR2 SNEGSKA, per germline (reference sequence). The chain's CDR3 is CSARRTGEAGELFF.

CDR3 protein: CASSQGPSGSGYTQYF. V is TRBV4-1 and J is TRBJ2-3; absent DNA, TCRdb's TRBD2 call cannot be checked. CDR3 length: 16 residues. Germline assignment: CDR1 MGHRA and CDR2 YSYEKL.

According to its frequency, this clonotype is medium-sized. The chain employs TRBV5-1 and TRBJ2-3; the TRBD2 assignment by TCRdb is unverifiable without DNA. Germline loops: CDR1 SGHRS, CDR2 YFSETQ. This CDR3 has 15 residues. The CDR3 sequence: CASSRGNPSTDTQYF.

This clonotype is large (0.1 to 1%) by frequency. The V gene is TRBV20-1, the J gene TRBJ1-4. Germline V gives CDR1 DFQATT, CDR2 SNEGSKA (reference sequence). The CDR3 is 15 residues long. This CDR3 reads CSARDSGLEWEKLFF.

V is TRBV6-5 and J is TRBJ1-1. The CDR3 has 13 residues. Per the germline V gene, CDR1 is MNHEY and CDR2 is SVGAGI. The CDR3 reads CASRFQVNTEAFF.

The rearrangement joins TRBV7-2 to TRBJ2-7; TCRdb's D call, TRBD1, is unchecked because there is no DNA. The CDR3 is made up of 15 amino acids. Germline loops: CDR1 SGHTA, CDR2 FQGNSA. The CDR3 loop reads CASSLYTGRGSEQYF.

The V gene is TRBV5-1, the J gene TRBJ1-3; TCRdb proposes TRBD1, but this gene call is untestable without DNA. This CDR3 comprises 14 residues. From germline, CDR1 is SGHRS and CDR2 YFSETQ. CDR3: CASSLTGTGNTIYF. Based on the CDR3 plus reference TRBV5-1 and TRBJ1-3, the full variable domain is KAGVTQTPRYLIKTRGQQVTLSCSPISGHRSVSWYQQTPGQGLQFLFEYFSETQRNKGNFPGRFSGRQFSNSRSEMNVSTLELGDSALYLCASSLTGTGNTIYFGEGSWLTVV.

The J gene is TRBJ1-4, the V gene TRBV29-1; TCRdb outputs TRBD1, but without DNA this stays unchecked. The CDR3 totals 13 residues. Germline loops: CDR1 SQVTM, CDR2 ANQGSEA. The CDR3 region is CSTRRTGDEKLFF. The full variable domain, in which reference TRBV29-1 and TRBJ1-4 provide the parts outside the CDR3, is SAVISQKPSRDICQRGTSLTIQCQVDSQVTMMFWYRQQPGQSLTLIATANQGSEATYESGFVIDKFPISRPNLTFSTLTVSNMSPEDSSIYLCSTRRTGDEKLFFGSGTQLSVL.

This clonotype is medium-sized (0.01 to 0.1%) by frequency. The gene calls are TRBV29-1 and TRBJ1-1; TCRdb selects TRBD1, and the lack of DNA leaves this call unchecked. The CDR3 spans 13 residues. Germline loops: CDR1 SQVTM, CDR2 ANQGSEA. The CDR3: CSDDSGGNTEAFF.

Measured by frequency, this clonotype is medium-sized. The CDR3 is CASSRQAVTQYF. This rearrangement joins TRBV12-3 or TRBV12-4 to TRBJ2-3. This CDR3 contains 12 residues.

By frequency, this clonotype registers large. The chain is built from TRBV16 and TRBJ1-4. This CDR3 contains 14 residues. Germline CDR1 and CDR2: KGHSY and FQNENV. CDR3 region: CASSQSREWEKLFF.

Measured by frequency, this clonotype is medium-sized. CDR3 loop: CASSLEGKEQFF. The gene calls are TRBV5-4 and TRBJ2-1; the D call from TCRdb, TRBD1, cannot be confirmed without DNA. Per germline, CDR1 SGHNT and CDR2 YYREEE (reference sequence). The CDR3 sequence is 12 residues long. The full variable domain, rest sourced from reference TRBV5-4 and TRBJ2-1, is ETGVTQSPTHLIKTRGQQVTLRCSSQSGHNTVSWYQQALGQGPQFIFQYYREEENGRGNFPPRFSGLQFPNYSSELNVNALELDDSALYLCASSLEGKEQFFGPGTRLTVL.

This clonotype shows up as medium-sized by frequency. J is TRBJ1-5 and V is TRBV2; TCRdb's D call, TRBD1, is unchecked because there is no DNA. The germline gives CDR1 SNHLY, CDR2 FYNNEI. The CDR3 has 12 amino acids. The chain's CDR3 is CASSATGQPQHF.

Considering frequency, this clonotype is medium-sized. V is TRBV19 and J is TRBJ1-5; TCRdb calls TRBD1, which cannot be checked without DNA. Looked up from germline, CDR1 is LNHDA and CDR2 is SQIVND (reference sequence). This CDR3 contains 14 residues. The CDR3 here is CASSPTGVRQPQHF. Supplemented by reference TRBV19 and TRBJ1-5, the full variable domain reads DGGITQSPKYLFRKEGQNVTLSCEQNLNHDAMYWYRQDPGQGLRLIYYSQIVNDFQKGDIAEGYSVSREKKESFPLTVTSAQKNPTAFYLCASSPTGVRQPQHFGDGTRLSIL.

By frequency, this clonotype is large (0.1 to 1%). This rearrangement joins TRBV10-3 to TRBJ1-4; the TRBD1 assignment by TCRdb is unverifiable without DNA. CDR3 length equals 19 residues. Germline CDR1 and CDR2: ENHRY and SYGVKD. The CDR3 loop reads CAISGGQSQMTVPNEKLFF.

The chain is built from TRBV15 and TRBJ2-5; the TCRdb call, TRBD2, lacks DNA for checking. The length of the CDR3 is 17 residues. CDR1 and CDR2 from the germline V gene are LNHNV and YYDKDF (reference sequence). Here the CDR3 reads CATSRGASGGPQETQYF. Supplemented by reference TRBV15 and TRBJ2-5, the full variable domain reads DAMVIQNPRYQVTQFGKPVTLSCSQTLNHNVMYWYQQKSSQAPKLLFHYYDKDFNNEADTPDNFQSRRPNTSFCFLDIRSPGLGDTAMYLCATSRGASGGPQETQYFGPGTRLLVL.

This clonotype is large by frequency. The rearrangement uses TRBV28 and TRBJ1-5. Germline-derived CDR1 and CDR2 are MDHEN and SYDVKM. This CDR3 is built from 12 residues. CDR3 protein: CASSLRGGPQHF.

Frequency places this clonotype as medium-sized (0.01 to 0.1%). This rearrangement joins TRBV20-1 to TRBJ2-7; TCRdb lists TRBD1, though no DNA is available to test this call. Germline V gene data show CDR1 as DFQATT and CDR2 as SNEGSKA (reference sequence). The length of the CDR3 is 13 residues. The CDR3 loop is CSAPAQGGYEQYF.

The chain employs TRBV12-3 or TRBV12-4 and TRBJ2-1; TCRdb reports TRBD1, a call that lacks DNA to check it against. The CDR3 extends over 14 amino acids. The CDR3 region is CASSWVGTYDEQFF.

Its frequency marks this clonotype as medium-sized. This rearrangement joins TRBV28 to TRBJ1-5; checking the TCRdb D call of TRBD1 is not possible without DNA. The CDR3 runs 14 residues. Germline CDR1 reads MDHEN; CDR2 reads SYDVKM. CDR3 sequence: CASRVEGAGQPQHF.

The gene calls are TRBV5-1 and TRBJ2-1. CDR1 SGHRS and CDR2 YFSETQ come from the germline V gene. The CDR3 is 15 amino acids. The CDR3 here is CASSSSLAVRDEQFF.